Each of the 19 T cell receptor beta chains below was sequenced from the same sample in a study of CD8+ T cells in alopecia areata listed by TCRdb under 2018. To prepare the library, the immunoSEQ multiplex PCR assay was applied. To provide template for TCR sequencing, every sample had RNA extracted and reverse transcribed into cDNA. The table was pulled from immuneACCESS by TCRdb, which kept in-frame rearrangements only. Such tables lose some clones; where checked, under half of the loss comes from unresolved V genes, and the rest has no known cause. Recorded for this sample are roughly 100,000 clones; 60% of them occurred a single time. Roughly 17% of the sample is taken by the ten largest. The treatment or condition label for this specimen denotes: oral pan-JAK inhibitor, 5-10 mg twice daily. The source was CD8+ T cells sorted from blood, collected at approximately week 60, from a patient treated with tofacitinib. The receptors were sampled from a human donor with alopecia areata.

This chain joins TRBV7-9 and TRBJ1-6; D remains ambiguous. Germline CDR1 SEHNR, CDR2 FQNEAQ (reference sequence). Trimming left V 1 base short and J 9 bases short, with 4 bases between. CDR3 length equals 12 residues. Written as DNA, the CDR3 is TGTGCCAGCAGCTTAGAGGGTTCACCCCTCCACTTT. Residues: CASSLEGSPLHF.

The gene calls are TRBV7-9 and TRBJ2-5; D ambiguous. Trimming shortened V by 3 bases and J by 2 bases, and 7 bases separated the two germline ends. The CDR3 contains 13 residues. The germline V gene encodes CDR1 SEHNR and CDR2 FQNEAQ (reference sequence). DNA of the CDR3: TGTGCCAGCAGCTTTCCCGGACAAGAGACCCAGTACTTC. Its protein is CASSFPGQETQYF. Using reference TRBV7-9 and TRBJ2-5 for the parts outside the CDR3, the full variable domain is DTGVSQNPRHKITKRGQNVTFRCDPISEHNRLYWYRQTLGQGPEFLTYFQNEAQLEKSRLLSDRFSAERPKGSFSTLEIQRTEQGDSAMYLCASSFPGQETQYFGPGTRLLVL.

The rearrangement joins TRBV5-6 to TRBJ2-7, with D perhaps assigned TRBD1 or TRBD2 (5 bases each). Germline CDR1 SGHDT, CDR2 YYEEEE. Trimming shortened V by 4 bases and J by 2 bases, and 10 bases separated the two germline ends. The length of the CDR3 is 13 residues. CDR3 amino acids: CASSPGAPYEQYF. The CDR3 bases are TGTGCCAGCAGCCCCGGGGCCCCCTACGAGCAGTACTTC.

This clone was detected only once. The rearrangement joins TRBV2 to TRBJ1-5, with D possibly TRBD1 on 5 matching bases. This CDR3 contains 15 residues. Germline CDR1 SNHLY, CDR2 FYNNEI. V was pared by 5 bases and J by 2 bases, with 13 bases between. CDR3 nucleotides: TGTGCCAGCAGTCCCCGGGGGACGGGCAATCAGCCCCAGCATTTT. Protein sequence: CASSPRGTGNQPQHF.

The genes are TRBV7-6 and TRBJ1-2; D is undetermined. The length of the CDR3 is 12 residues. Per germline, CDR1 SGHVS and CDR2 FNYEAQ. V was pared by 5 bases and J by 8 bases, with 12 bases between. As DNA, the CDR3 is TGTGCCAGCAGCAAATACTTGGAAGGCTACACCTTC. Protein product: CASSKYLEGYTF.

The rearrangement links TRBV5-5 to TRBJ1-6, with TRBD1 matching 9 bases. Losses at the gene ends were 5 bases for V and 7 bases for J; bases not matched to a gene: 4. Germline V gives CDR1 SGHKS, CDR2 YYEKEE (reference sequence). The CDR3 loop spans 14 amino acids. CDR3 DNA: TGTGCCAGCAGAAGGGACAGGGTAAATTCACCCCTCCACTTT. It translates to CASRRDRVNSPLHF.

The chain uses TRBV19 and TRBJ2-3; D call uncertain. Trimming took off 5 bases at V and 4 bases at J, with 7 bases between the two ends. The CDR3 covers 12 residues. The germline CDR1 and CDR2 sequences are LNHDA and SQIVND (reference sequence). The CDR3 region is CASSPEPDTQYF. The CDR3 DNA sequence: TGTGCCAGTAGTCCGGAACCAGATACGCAGTATTTT.

The chain has TRBV7-9 and TRBJ2-1, with 11 nucleotides matching TRBD2. Germline CDR1 and CDR2: SEHNR and FQNEAQ (reference sequence). V shed 4 bases, J shed 6 bases, and the junction held 5 bases outside the gene matches. CDR3 length equals 15 residues. CDR3 DNA: TGTGCCAGCAGCTCCACTAGCGGGGGTGGCAATGAGCAGTTCTTC. Protein product: CASSSTSGGGNEQFF.

A single count supports this clone. CDR3 bases: TGTGCCAGCAGCTCTCCAGGGGGCTGGCAAGAGACCCAGTACTTC. It is translated as CASSSPGGWQETQYF. V is TRBV13 and J is TRBJ2-5, with 8 bases matching TRBD1. CDR3 length equals 15 residues. Germline V gene lookup returns CDR1 PRHDT and CDR2 FYEKMQ (reference sequence). V shed 4 bases, J shed 2 bases, and the junction held 6 bases outside the gene matches.

A remark on this clone: Mismatch with germline at one junction end may stem from a read error. The gene calls are TRBV2 and TRBJ2-3; D unclear. In germline, CDR1 is SNHLY, CDR2 FYNNEI. This CDR3 comprises 9 residues. The CDR3 region has the DNA TGCACCCTCACAGATACGCAGTATTTT. It translates to CTLTDTQYF.

There are a few counts of this clone. This CDR3 is CSDSGTPNYGYTF. The CDR3 bases are TGCAGCGACTCCGGGACCCCTAACTATGGCTACACCTTC. This sequence joins TRBV29-1 and TRBJ1-2; D perhaps matches TRBD1 (5 bases). The germline V and J ends were trimmed by 7 bases and 0 bases, with 12 bases remaining between them. This CDR3 region has 13 residues. Germline values: CDR1 SQVTM, CDR2 ANQGSEA.

V and J are TRBV11-2 and TRBJ2-1; D not resolved. Germline V lookup: CDR1 SGHAT, CDR2 FQNNGV. The ends were cut back, 3 bases at V and 4 bases at J, with 16 bases in the middle. This CDR3 region has 16 residues. Here the CDR3 reads CASSFIRERPYNEQFF. The CDR3 DNA follows: TGTGCCAGCAGCTTCATAAGGGAAAGGCCATACAATGAGCAGTTCTTC. Together with reference TRBV11-2 and TRBJ2-1, the CDR3 gives the full variable domain: EAGVAQSPRYKIIEKRQSVAFWCNPISGHATLYWYQQILGQGPKLLIQFQNNGVVDDSQLPKDRFSAERLKGVDSTLKIQPAKLEDSAVYLCASSFIRERPYNEQFFGPGTRLTVL.

This clone was counted a few times. This rearrangement joins TRBV7-6 to TRBJ2-5, with D possibly matching TRBD1 (5 bases). Germline V gene data show CDR1 as SGHVS and CDR2 as FNYEAQ. V lost 5 bases and J 5 bases, leaving 9 bases between the germline ends. This CDR3 comprises 12 residues. CDR3 loop: CASSQGFETQYF. The CDR3 nucleotides read TGTGCCAGCAGCCAGGGTTTCGAGACCCAGTACTTC.

This clone was observed a few times. The chain carries TRBV11-2 and TRBJ2-3; 7 nucleotides align to TRBD2. The CDR3 runs to 16 residues. Germline loops: CDR1 SGHAT, CDR2 FQNNGV. The V and J ends lost 5 bases and 5 bases, in that order; junction bases with no gene match: 13. CDR3 nucleotide sequence: TGTGCCAGCAGCCCAAGCACACTAGCGAGAGGAGATACGCAGTATTTT. Translation: CASSPSTLARGDTQYF.

The chain couples TRBV5-4 to TRBJ2-5; TRBD2 agrees at 9 bases. From germline, CDR1 is SGHNT and CDR2 YYREEE (reference sequence). This CDR3 is 18 amino acids long. V lost 0 bases to trimming and J lost 0 bases; unmatched junction nucleotides: 9. The CDR3 DNA reads as TGTGCCAGCAGCTTGGCTCTAGCGGGGATAACGGACCAAGAGACCCAGTACTTC. Translation gives CASSLALAGITDQETQYF.

This clone showed up just a few times. V is TRBV7-9 and J is TRBJ2-2; 12 bases are shared with TRBD1. The CDR3 totals 17 residues. V lost 4 bases to trimming and J lost 4 bases; unmatched junction nucleotides: 7. Per germline, CDR1 SEHNR and CDR2 FQNEAQ (reference sequence). The CDR3 sequence is CASSSKGQGAGTGELFF. DNA of the CDR3: TGTGCCAGCAGCTCCAAGGGACAGGGGGCCGGCACCGGGGAGCTGTTTTTT. The whole variable domain, remainder taken from reference TRBV7-9 and TRBJ2-2, is DTGVSQNPRHKITKRGQNVTFRCDPISEHNRLYWYRQTLGQGPEFLTYFQNEAQLEKSRLLSDRFSAERPKGSFSTLEIQRTEQGDSAMYLCASSSKGQGAGTGELFFGEGSRLTVL.

The J gene is TRBJ1-5, the V gene TRBV13, with D maybe TRBD1 (5 bases). CDR1 is PRHDT and CDR2 is FYEKMQ in the germline V gene (reference sequence). Deletions cut 5 bases from V and 11 bases from J, with 19 bases between. CDR3 length: 14 residues. CDR3 DNA sequence: TGTGCCAGCAGCCTTGGGGGAAGCCAAGGTACCCAGCATTTT. Residues: CASSLGGSQGTQHF.

This clone has just a few counts. The J gene is TRBJ2-5, the V gene TRBV13; 7 bases agree with TRBD2. Trimming removed 6 bases from V and 9 bases from J; junction bases left unmatched: 10. Germline CDR1 PRHDT, CDR2 FYEKMQ (reference sequence). The CDR3 contains 13 residues. Written as DNA, the CDR3 is TGTGCCAGCAGTCCCGGGACTACCATCTCCCAGTACTTC. Its translation: CASSPGTTISQYF.

Here the CDR3 reads CASSQEGTEAFF. The DNA of the CDR3 is TGTGCCAGCAGCCAGGAGGGGACTGAAGCTTTCTTT. J is TRBJ1-1 and V is TRBV7-9, with a tentative D call TRBD1 (5 bases). This CDR3 comprises 12 residues. V lost 5 bases and J 5 bases, leaving 9 bases between the germline ends. Germline lookup yields CDR1 SEHNR and CDR2 FQNEAQ (reference sequence).